This is a list of T cell receptor beta chains from one sample in a study of blood T cell repertoires in COVID-19. Sequencing was performed with immunoSEQ multiplex PCR; in TCRdb, only in-frame clones are kept and a portion is missing. Among under 300,000 clones listed, roughly 87% were seen once. Source material: peripheral blood. The receptors were gathered from a man aged 60 to 69 who had recovered from COVID-19. Both conserved end residues are part of each CDR3. Each record gives: V gene, J gene, clone size, D gene, CDR3 protein, CDR3 DNA. D genes are given only for firm matches. Expanded clones are given a class, and other clones once, few, many or no size at all.

TRBV7-9,TRBJ1-1,-,TRBD1,CASSFPGKGATEAFF,TGTGCCAGCAGCTTCCCGGGGAAGGGGGCAACTGAAGCTTTCTTT
TRBV24-1,TRBJ2-2,-,TRBD1,CATSDFQGANTGELFF,TGTGCCACCAGTGATTTCCAGGGGGCAAACACCGGGGAGCTGTTTTTT
TRBV9,TRBJ2-1,-,-,CASSDGLHSSYNEQFF,TGTGCCAGCAGCGACGGACTACACAGCTCCTACAATGAGCAGTTCTTC
TRBV19,TRBJ1-1,-,-,CASTWDLGAYMNTEAFF,TGTGCCAGTACCTGGGACTTAGGGGCCTACATGAACACTGAAGCTTTCTTT
TRBV18,TRBJ1-6,-,TRBD1,CASSPGQGLSPLHF,TGTGCCAGCTCACCGGGACAGGGACTCTCACCCCTCCACTTT
TRBV2,TRBJ2-7,-,TRBD1,CASSRTGTGDYEQYF,TGTGCCAGCAGTAGAACCGGGACAGGGGACTACGAGCAGTACTTC
TRBV5-1,TRBJ1-6,-,-,CASSLSGIGNSPLHF,TGCGCCAGCAGCTTGAGCGGGATCGGTAATTCACCCCTCCACTTT
TRBV30,TRBJ2-3,-,TRBD1,CAWIEQGVSTDTQYF,TGTGCCTGGATTGAACAGGGGGTTAGCACAGATACGCAGTATTTT
TRBV5-1,TRBJ1-1,-,-,CASSPPQTYREGMNTEAFF,TGCGCCAGCAGCCCACCCCAAACCTACAGGGAGGGTATGAACACTGAAGCTTTCTTT
TRBV10-3,TRBJ1-2,-,TRBD1,CAISESGGQVTANYGYTF,TGTGCCATCAGTGAGTCTGGAGGACAGGTGACCGCTAACTATGGCTACACCTTC
TRBV19,TRBJ2-1,-,TRBD2,CASSIGGVIEQFF,TGTGCCAGTAGTATCGGGGGGGTGATTGAGCAGTTCTTC
TRBV5-1,TRBJ2-5,-,TRBD1,CASSSIQGARTQYF,TGCGCCAGCAGCTCAATACAGGGGGCGCGGACCCAGTACTTC
TRBV7-9,TRBJ2-1,-,TRBD2,CASESGGTYNEQFF,TGTGCCAGCGAGAGCGGGGGGACCTACAATGAGCAGTTCTTC
TRBV6-1,TRBJ2-2,-,-,CASSELGRGAARELFF,TGTGCCAGCAGTGAATTGGGTCGGGGGGCCGCCCGGGAGCTGTTTTTT
TRBV5-1,TRBJ2-2,once,TRBD2,CASSPTSGYTGELFF,TGCGCCAGCAGCCCGACTAGCGGATACACCGGGGAGCTGTTTTTT
TRBV24-1,TRBJ1-2,-,TRBD1,CATSPGTGYGYTF,TGTGCCACCAGTCCCGGGACAGGCTATGGCTACACCTTC
TRBV4-2,TRBJ2-2,few,TRBD2,CASSPRTSGDRIGGELFF,TGTGCCAGCAGCCCCAGGACTAGCGGGGACAGAATCGGAGGGGAGCTGTTTTTT
TRBV9,TRBJ2-3,-,-,CASSVGQDTDTQYF,TGTGCCAGCAGCGTAGGACAGGACACAGATACGCAGTATTTT
TRBV12-5,TRBJ1-3,-,-,CASAPSGSIGNTIYF,TGTGCTAGTGCGCCCTCAGGAAGCATTGGAAACACCATATATTTT
TRBV27,TRBJ1-3,few,-,CASSLRGSGNTIYF,TGTGCCAGCAGTTTAAGGGGTTCTGGAAACACCATATATTTT
TRBV7-2,TRBJ2-2,-,TRBD1,CASSSLNPGQGNTGELFF,TGTGCCAGCAGCTCCTTAAATCCGGGACAGGGGAACACCGGGGAGCTGTTTTTT
TRBV5-1,TRBJ2-7,-,TRBD1,CASSPVPGQTYEQYF,TGCGCCAGCAGCCCGGTCCCGGGACAGACGTACGAGCAGTACTTC
TRBV19,TRBJ2-3,once,TRBD1,CASSMGQGVNTDTQYF,TGTGCCAGTAGTATGGGACAGGGCGTAAACACAGATACGCAGTATTTT
TRBV18,TRBJ1-4,-,TRBD1,CASSPPRQGTNEKLFF,TGTGCCAGCTCACCACCCCGACAGGGGACTAATGAAAAACTGTTTTTT
TRBV28,TRBJ1-5,-,-,CASSFGVPPAQHF,TGTGCCAGCAGTTTCGGGGTCCCTCCGGCCCAGCATTTT
TRBV11-2,TRBJ2-7,-,-,CASSLAGGRGYEQYF,TGTGCCAGCAGCTTAGCAGGTGGCAGGGGCTACGAGCAGTACTTC
TRBV9,TRBJ1-2,-,TRBD1,CASSVMGQASYGYTF,TGTGCCAGCAGCGTGATGGGACAGGCAAGCTATGGCTACACCTTC
TRBV7-9,TRBJ1-2,once,-,CASSPRGGHGYTF,TGTGCCAGCAGCCCCCGGGGGGGCCATGGCTACACCTTC
TRBV2,TRBJ1-3,-,-,CASKGVSNTIYF,TGTGCCAGCAAGGGGGTGTCAAACACCATATATTTT
TRBV27,TRBJ1-6,-,-,CASSSSHFSSYNSPLHF,TGTGCCAGCAGTTCGAGCCATTTTAGCTCCTATAATTCACCCCTCCACTTT
TRBV3-1/TRBV3-2,TRBJ2-1,-,TRBD2,CASSPPGTSGTSYNEQFF,TGTGCCAGCAGCCCCCCGGGGACTAGCGGAACCTCCTACAATGAGCAGTTCTTC
TRBV10-3,TRBJ2-7,-,-,CAIRTGDSYEQYF,TGTGCCATCCGAACCGGGGACTCCTACGAGCAGTACTTC